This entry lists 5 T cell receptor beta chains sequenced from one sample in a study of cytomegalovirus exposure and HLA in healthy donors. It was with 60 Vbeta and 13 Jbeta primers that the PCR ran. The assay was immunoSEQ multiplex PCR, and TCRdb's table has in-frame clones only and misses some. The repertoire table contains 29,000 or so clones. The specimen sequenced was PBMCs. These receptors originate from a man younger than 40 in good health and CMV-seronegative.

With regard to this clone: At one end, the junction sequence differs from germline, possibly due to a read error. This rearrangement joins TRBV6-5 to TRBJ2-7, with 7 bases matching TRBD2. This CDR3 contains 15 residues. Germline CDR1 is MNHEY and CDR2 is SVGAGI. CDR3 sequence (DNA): TGTGCCGGCAGCGTAGCCGGGGAGGGCTCCTACGAGCAGTACTTC. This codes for CAGSVAGEGSYEQYF.

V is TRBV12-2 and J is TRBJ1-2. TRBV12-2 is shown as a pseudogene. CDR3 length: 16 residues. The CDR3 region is CASRLALPGRGYGYTF. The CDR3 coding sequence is TGTGCAAGTCGCTTAGCGCTACCCGGGAGGGGGTATGGCTACACCTTC.

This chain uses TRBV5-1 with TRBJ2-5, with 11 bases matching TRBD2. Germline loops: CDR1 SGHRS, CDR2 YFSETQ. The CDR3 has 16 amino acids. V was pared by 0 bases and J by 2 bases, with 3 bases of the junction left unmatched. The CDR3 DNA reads TGCGCCAGCAGCTTGGTTGGGACTAGCGGTCAAGAGACCCAGTACTTC. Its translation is CASSLVGTSGQETQYF.

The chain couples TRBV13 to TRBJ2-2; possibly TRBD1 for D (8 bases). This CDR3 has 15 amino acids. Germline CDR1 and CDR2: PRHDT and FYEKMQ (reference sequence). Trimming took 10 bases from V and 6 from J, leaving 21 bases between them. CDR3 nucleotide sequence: TGTGCCACCCTAGCAGGGGGCGCGGGGGCCGGGGAGCTGTTTTTT. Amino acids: CATLAGGAGAGELFF.

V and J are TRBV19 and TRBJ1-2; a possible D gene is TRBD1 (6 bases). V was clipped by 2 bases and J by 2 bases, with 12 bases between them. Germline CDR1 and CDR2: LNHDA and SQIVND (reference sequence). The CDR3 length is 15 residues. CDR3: CASSIWDTENYGYTF. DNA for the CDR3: TGTGCCAGTAGTATATGGGACACCGAAAACTATGGCTACACCTTC.